The rows below give T cell receptor beta chains drawn from one sample of a study of shared clonotypes between healthy human individuals. Method: immunoSEQ multiplex PCR; TCRdb's copy keeps in-frame clones and lacks some. The sample shows about 380,000 clones, 90% to 98% of them seen only once. The sequencing sample was made of memory CD8+ T cells sorted from blood. The source of these receptors is a man aged 25 to 45 in good health. Each CDR3 is given with its conserved first and last residue. A D gene is named only where the DNA matches it firmly. Clone size is given for some rows only: seen once, a few or many times, or a class if the clone is expanded.

TRBJ1-2,NA,NA,TRBV2,CASSEGTAYNYGYTF,TGTGCCAGCAGTGAAGGGACAGCCTATAACTATGGCTACACCTTC
TRBJ2-2,NA,once,TRBV6-5,CASKVDANTGELFF,TGTGCCAGCAAGGTCGACGCAAACACCGGGGAGCTGTTTTTT
TRBJ2-1,TRBD2,once,TRBV28,CASSSEAGGDYNEQFF,TGTGCCAGCAGTTCCGAAGCGGGAGGGGACTACAATGAGCAGTTCTTC
TRBJ2-1,TRBD2,once,TRBV6-1,CASSEGRGILAGGTWFF,TGTGCCAGCAGTGAAGGCCGGGGGATTTTAGCGGGAGGGACTTGGTTCTTC
TRBJ1-4,TRBD1,NA,TRBV5-1,CASSREVWTGVGKLFF,TGCGCCAGCAGCCGGGAGGTGTGGACAGGGGTCGGAAAACTGTTTTTT
TRBJ1-1,NA,once,TRBV7-8,CASSRTVGGTEAFF,TGTGCCAGCAGCCGCACGGTGGGTGGCACTGAAGCTTTCTTT
TRBJ2-7,NA,NA,TRBV10-3,CAISPDRVSYEQYF,TGTGCCATCAGTCCTGACAGAGTCTCCTACGAGCAGTACTTC
TRBJ2-1,NA,NA,TRBV11-3,CASSPGSGEQFF,TGTGCCAGCAGCCCAGGGTCCGGTGAGCAGTTCTTC
TRBJ1-3,NA,NA,TRBV5-5,CASRSGVSSGNTIYF,TGTGCCAGCAGATCTGGGGTCAGCTCTGGAAACACCATATATTTT
TRBJ2-1,NA,NA,TRBV11-3,CASSPRGGNEQFF,TGTGCCAGCAGCCCGAGGGGGGGTAATGAGCAGTTCTTC
TRBJ2-3,TRBD2,NA,TRBV25-1,CASSDTLAGYKDTQYF,TGTGCCAGCAGTGATACCCTAGCGGGATATAAAGATACGCAGTATTTT
TRBJ1-3,NA,NA,TRBV30,CAGSVVGNTIYF,TGTGCAGGGTCGGTGGTCGGAAACACCATATATTTT
TRBJ2-1,NA,NA,TRBV11-2,CASSETGPPRQFF,TGTGCCAGCAGCGAGACCGGGCCCCCTCGGCAGTTCTTC
TRBJ2-7,NA,once,TRBV5-1,CASSLEQRSYEQYF,TGCGCCAGCAGCTTGGAGCAGAGATCCTACGAGCAGTACTTC
TRBJ2-3,TRBD2,once,TRBV27,CASSLTLAGATDTQYF,TGTGCCAGCAGTTTAACGTTAGCGGGAGCAACAGATACGCAGTATTTT
TRBJ2-7,NA,NA,TRBV9,CASSRSPDFLPYEQYF,TGTGCCAGCAGCCGGAGCCCGGACTTCCTCCCCTACGAGCAGTACTTC
TRBJ2-3,TRBD2,NA,TRBV5-4,CASNPGTRTDTQYF,TGTGCCAGCAACCCCGGGACTAGGACAGATACGCAGTATTTT
TRBJ2-2,TRBD2,NA,TRBV4-1,CASSQDTGLATGELFF,TGCGCCAGCAGCCAAGATACGGGACTAGCTACCGGGGAGCTGTTTTTT
TRBJ2-4,NA,NA,TRBV6-1,CASSEAGLSLAKNIQYF,TGTGCCAGCAGTGAAGCTGGGCTTTCTTTAGCCAAAAACATTCAGTACTTC
TRBJ2-7,TRBD1,NA,TRBV30,CAWADRFYEQYF,TGTGCCTGGGCGGACAGGTTCTACGAGCAGTACTTC
TRBJ1-6,NA,NA,TRBV30,CAWSTNSPLHF,TGTGCCTGGTCGACCAATTCACCCCTCCACTTT
TRBJ1-4,NA,NA,TRBV5-1,CASSKVATNEKLFF,TGCGCCAGCAGCAAAGTTGCAACTAATGAAAAACTGTTTTTT
TRBJ1-2,TRBD1,NA,TRBV10-2,CASSSRTGENGYTF,TGCGCCAGCAGTTCTCGGACAGGGGAGAATGGCTACACCTTC
TRBJ2-2,TRBD1,NA,TRBV25-1,CASSESGTGNTGELFF,TGTGCCAGCAGTGAATCTGGGACAGGGAACACCGGGGAGCTGTTTTTT
TRBJ2-6,TRBD1,NA,TRBV27,CASSLSGQHSGANVLTF,TGTGCCAGCAGTTTATCGGGACAGCACTCTGGGGCCAACGTCCTGACTTTC
TRBJ1-5,NA,once,TRBV28,CASSFGQPQHF,TGTGCCAGCAGTTTCGGTCAGCCCCAGCATTTT
TRBJ2-3,TRBD2,NA,TRBV5-1,CASSFQLAGTDTQYF,TGCGCCAGCAGCTTCCAACTAGCGGGCACAGATACGCAGTATTTT
TRBJ2-5,NA,NA,TRBV28,CASSLFLSVVQETQYF,TGTGCCAGCAGTTTATTTCTATCTGTGGTACAAGAGACCCAGTACTTC
TRBJ2-5,TRBD2,NA,TRBV30,CACDRSWTSGRSETQYF,TGTGCCTGTGACCGGTCGTGGACTAGCGGGAGGTCGGAGACCCAGTACTTC
TRBJ2-2,NA,NA,TRBV4-2,CASSQEGGNTGELFF,TGTGCCAGCAGCCAAGAGGGCGGTAACACCGGGGAGCTGTTTTTT
TRBJ2-3,TRBD1,NA,TRBV28,CASNFYQGGTDTQYF,TGTGCCAGTAACTTCTACCAGGGGGGCACAGATACGCAGTATTTT
TRBJ1-2,NA,NA,TRBV15,CATSVGRDHNYGYTF,TGTGCCACCAGCGTAGGCCGGGACCATAACTATGGCTACACCTTC
TRBJ1-5,NA,NA,TRBV6-1,CASSEGPLRRQPQHF,TGTGCCAGCAGTGAAGGACCCCTCCGCCGGCAGCCCCAGCATTTT
TRBJ2-1,TRBD2,NA,TRBV18,CASSPRSSGSTYNEQFF,TGTGCCAGCTCACCACGTTCGAGCGGGAGCACCTACAATGAGCAGTTCTTC
TRBJ1-1,TRBD1,NA,TRBV29-1,CSADRDTEAFF,TGCAGCGCCGACAGGGACACTGAAGCTTTCTTT
TRBJ1-2,NA,NA,TRBV5-6,CASKRDYGYTF,TGTGCCAGCAAAAGGGACTATGGCTACACCTTC
TRBJ2-3,NA,NA,TRBV4-1,CASSPRGVTDTQYF,TGCGCCAGCAGCCCCAGGGGGGTAACAGATACGCAGTATTTT
TRBJ2-7,TRBD1,NA,TRBV14,CASSQQGAREQYF,TGTGCCAGCAGCCAACAGGGGGCGAGGGAGCAGTACTTC
TRBJ1-1,TRBD1,few,TRBV30,CAWPYRQGTPNTEAFF,TGTGCCTGGCCGTACCGACAGGGGACCCCTAACACTGAAGCTTTCTTT
TRBJ2-2,NA,NA,TRBV19,CASSIQGGLPGELFF,TGTGCCAGTAGTATCCAGGGGGGTTTGCCCGGGGAGCTGTTTTTT
TRBJ2-7,NA,NA,TRBV20-1,CSARVIGEQYF,TGCAGTGCTAGAGTAATCGGGGAGCAGTACTTC
TRBJ2-2,TRBD2,NA,TRBV2,CASSIPGLVNTGELFF,TGTGCCAGCAGTATTCCGGGACTAGTAAACACCGGGGAGCTGTTTTTT
TRBJ2-1,TRBD2,NA,TRBV10-2,CASSGPSGSLDEQFF,TGCGCCAGCAGTGGACCCAGCGGGAGTCTTGATGAGCAGTTCTTC
TRBJ2-3,NA,NA,TRBV7-9,CASGASTNTQYF,TGTGCCAGCGGAGCTAGCACGAATACGCAGTATTTT
TRBJ1-3,NA,NA,TRBV5-1,CASSLDPGPGNTIYF,TGCGCCAGCAGCCTTGATCCAGGGCCTGGAAACACCATATATTTT
TRBJ2-3,NA,NA,TRBV5-1,CASSAGGTDTQYF,TGCGCCAGCAGCGCCGGGGGCACAGATACGCAGTATTTT
TRBJ2-1,TRBD2,NA,TRBV30,CAWSALAGVRGEQFF,TGTGCCTGGAGTGCCCTAGCGGGAGTACGAGGTGAGCAGTTCTTC
TRBJ2-5,NA,NA,TRBV5-4,CASREEGVEETQYF,TGTGCCAGCAGGGAGGAGGGGGTGGAAGAGACCCAGTACTTC